The T cell receptor (beta chain) described here comes from a study of T-cell reconstitution after alpha-beta-depleted transplantation in children. The sample holds a few counts of this clonotype. The antigen is not known. TCRbeta library preparation incorporated unique molecular identifiers. TCRdb ran MiXCR on the PCR reads and lists one entry per CDR3 protein. This sample yields fewer than 750,000 distinct CDR3 sequences, of which roughly 30% are seen a single time; around a third belongs to the top ten. Whole-study results and caveats: T cells produced anew were the main source of T-cell counts and diversity one year after transplant.

Germline loops: CDR1 SGHDT, CDR2 YYEEEE. This CDR3 has 16 residues. V was clipped by 3 bases and J by 2 bases, with 17 bases between them. The receptor was derived from a boy in the first two years of life with Wiskott-Aldrich syndrome, due to receive a stem cell transplant. The chain employs TRBV5-6 and TRBJ2-5; D remains unclear. The material sequenced was PBMCs, taken before TCRalphabeta/CD19-depleted stem cell transplant. CDR3 sequence: CASSWARSAPQETQYF. In nucleotides, the CDR3 is TGTGCCAGCAGCTGGGCTAGATCGGCCCCGCAAGAGACCCAGTACTTC.